Listed below are T cell receptor beta chains from one sample, sequenced in a study of cytomegalovirus exposure and HLA in healthy donors. Libraries were prepared by immunoSEQ multiplex PCR; TCRdb keeps only in-frame clonotypes and omits some of them. The repertoire holds 59,000 or so clones, with roughly 85% as singletons. Sequencing was performed on PBMCs. The receptors shown here come from a female donor in good health and CMV-seronegative. Both conserved end residues are part of each CDR3. The order of the fields is clone size, V gene, J gene, D gene, CDR3 protein, CDR3 DNA. D genes are given only for firm matches. Size values are once, few and many counts, or a class for expanded clones, and some rows have none.

clone size: NA
V gene: TRBV28
J gene: TRBJ2-1
D gene: TRBD2
CDR3 protein: CASSLPGGAYEQFF
CDR3 DNA: TGTGCCAGCAGTTTGCCGGGGGGGGCGTATGAGCAGTTCTTC

clone size: few
V gene: TRBV30
J gene: TRBJ2-2
D gene: TRBD1
CDR3 protein: CAWSEGAGFKNTGELFF
CDR3 DNA: TGTGCCTGGAGTGAGGGGGCGGGTTTTAAGAACACCGGGGAGCTGTTTTTT

clone size: NA
V gene: TRBV6-1
J gene: TRBJ1-5
D gene: NA
CDR3 protein: CASTTQTGPNQPQHF
CDR3 DNA: TGTGCCAGCACCACACAGACAGGACCTAATCAGCCCCAGCATTTT

clone size: NA
V gene: TRBV6-5
J gene: TRBJ1-5
D gene: NA
CDR3 protein: CASSYGGNNQPQHF
CDR3 DNA: TGTGCCAGCAGTTACGGAGGGAATAATCAGCCCCAGCATTTT

clone size: NA
V gene: TRBV7-7
J gene: TRBJ2-3
D gene: TRBD2
CDR3 protein: CASSLASGGLDTQYF
CDR3 DNA: TGTGCTAGCAGCTTGGCTAGCGGGGGTTTAGATACGCAGTATTTT

clone size: NA
V gene: TRBV7-9
J gene: TRBJ2-2
D gene: NA
CDR3 protein: CASSRDINTGELFF
CDR3 DNA: TGTGCCAGCAGCCGGGACATCAACACCGGGGAGCTGTTTTTT

clone size: NA
V gene: TRBV15
J gene: TRBJ1-5
D gene: NA
CDR3 protein: CATSSEWVGRDQPQHF
CDR3 DNA: TGTGCCACCAGCTCCGAATGGGTTGGGAGGGATCAGCCCCAGCATTTT

clone size: NA
V gene: TRBV9
J gene: TRBJ2-5
D gene: NA
CDR3 protein: CASSVGGGTQYF
CDR3 DNA: TGTGCCAGCAGCGTAGGAGGTGGGACCCAGTACTTC

clone size: NA
V gene: TRBV28
J gene: TRBJ2-7
D gene: TRBD2
CDR3 protein: CASSPTVGGRAYGSYF
CDR3 DNA: TGTGCCAGCAGTCCCACGGTCGGCGGGAGGGCGTACGGGTCCTACTTC

clone size: NA
V gene: TRBV5-1
J gene: TRBJ2-6
D gene: NA
CDR3 protein: CASSFLTGSRSGANVLTF
CDR3 DNA: TGCGCCAGCAGCTTCCTGACAGGCAGTCGCTCTGGGGCCAACGTCCTGACTTTC

clone size: NA
V gene: TRBV7-3
J gene: TRBJ2-2
D gene: NA
CDR3 protein: CASSFWGPGTGELFF
CDR3 DNA: TGTGCCAGCAGCTTTTGGGGGCCAGGCACCGGGGAGCTGTTTTTT